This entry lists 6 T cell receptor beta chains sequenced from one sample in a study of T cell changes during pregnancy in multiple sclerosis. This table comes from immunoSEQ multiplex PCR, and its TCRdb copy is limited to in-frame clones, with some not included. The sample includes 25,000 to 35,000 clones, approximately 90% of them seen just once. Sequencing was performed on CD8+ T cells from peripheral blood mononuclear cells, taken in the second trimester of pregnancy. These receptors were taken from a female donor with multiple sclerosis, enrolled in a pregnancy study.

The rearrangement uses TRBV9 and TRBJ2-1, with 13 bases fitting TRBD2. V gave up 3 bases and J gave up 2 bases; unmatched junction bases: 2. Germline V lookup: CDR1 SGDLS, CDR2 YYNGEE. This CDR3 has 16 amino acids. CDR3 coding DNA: TGTGCCAGCAGCGGAGGGACTAGCGGGACCTACAATGAGCAGTTCTTC. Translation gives CASSGGTSGTYNEQFF.

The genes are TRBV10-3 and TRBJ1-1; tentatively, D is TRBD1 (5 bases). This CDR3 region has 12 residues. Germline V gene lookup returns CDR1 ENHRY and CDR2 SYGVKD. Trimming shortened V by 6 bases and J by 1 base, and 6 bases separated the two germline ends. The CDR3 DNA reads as TGTGCCATCAGCCAGGGGAACACTGAAGCTTTCTTT. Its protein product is CAISQGNTEAFF.

The CDR3 is CASSFSDSTEAFF. The CDR3 DNA reads TGTGCCAGCAGTTTCTCGGACAGCACTGAAGCTTTCTTT. The chain couples TRBV28 to TRBJ1-1; weak D call: TRBD1 (6 bases). CDR1 is MDHEN, CDR2 SYDVKM, per germline. Trimming removed 3 bases from V and 4 bases from J, with 9 bases in between. The CDR3 loop spans 13 amino acids.

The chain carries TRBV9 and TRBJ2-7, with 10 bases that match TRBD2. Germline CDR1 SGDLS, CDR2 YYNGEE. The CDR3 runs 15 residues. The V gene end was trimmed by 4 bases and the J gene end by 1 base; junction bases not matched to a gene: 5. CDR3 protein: CASSPGLADSYEQYF. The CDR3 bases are TGTGCCAGCAGCCCAGGACTAGCGGATTCCTACGAGCAGTACTTC. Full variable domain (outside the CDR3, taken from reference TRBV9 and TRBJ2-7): DSGVTQTPKHLITATGQRVTLRCSPRSGDLSVYWYQQSLDQGLQFLIQYYNGEERAKGNILERFSAQQFPDLHSELNLSSLELGDSALYFCASSPGLADSYEQYFGPGTRLTVT.

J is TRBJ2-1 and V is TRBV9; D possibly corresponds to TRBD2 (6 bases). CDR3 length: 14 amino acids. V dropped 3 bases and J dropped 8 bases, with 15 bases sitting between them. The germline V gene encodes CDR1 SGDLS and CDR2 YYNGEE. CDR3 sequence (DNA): TGTGCCAGCAGCGACGGACTACTGGTAGATGAGCAGTTCTTC. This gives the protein CASSDGLLVDEQFF.

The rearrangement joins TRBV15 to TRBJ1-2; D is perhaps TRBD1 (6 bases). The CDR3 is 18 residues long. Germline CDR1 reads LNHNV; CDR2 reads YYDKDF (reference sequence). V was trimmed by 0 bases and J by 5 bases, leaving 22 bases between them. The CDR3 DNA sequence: TGTGCCACCAGCAGAGAGGAGACAGGACCCCGATCCGATTATGGCTACACCTTC. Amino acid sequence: CATSREETGPRSDYGYTF.